This note documents a single T cell receptor beta chain sequence. Its antigen is currently unknown. This same CDR3 is encoded by further DNA sequences in the sample. The entry originates in a study of shared clonotypes between healthy human individuals. V dropped 2 bases and J dropped 5 bases, with 9 bases sitting between them. CDR3 length: 13 residues. Per the germline V gene, CDR1 is MDHEN and CDR2 is SYDVKM. Deep-level assay runs were performed. TCRdb's table, derived via immunoSEQ multiplex PCR, lists solely in-frame clones and lacks some. The sample includes more than 2,000,000 clones, more than 85% of them seen just once. Notes on the study in general: For naive CD4 cells, roughly 5% of clonotypes were shared across a few donors.

The sample comprised naive CD4+ T cells from PBMCs. The subset: CD45RA+ positively selected. This TCR derives from a man in his late teens or twenties in good health. Some clones in this sample may be carry-over from other donors' samples. V gene TRBV28 combines with J gene TRBJ1-2; no clear D gene. CDR3 DNA sequence: TGTGCCAGCAGTTTAGGGCAGGCGTATGGCTACACCTTC. Translated: CASSLGQAYGYTF.